This T cell receptor beta chain is from a study of cytomegalovirus exposure and HLA in healthy donors. Whole-study results and caveats: Researchers counted 164 TCR beta chains as cytomegalovirus-associated. Relative to equally common others, HLA-associated TCR beta chains showed greater clonal expansion in a later analysis.

Use of 60 Vbeta and 13 Jbeta primers characterized the PCR. The method was immunoSEQ multiplex PCR; TCRdb's version includes in-frame clones alone and lacks a portion of them. The data show more than 95,000 clones, over 12% seen once. Details on this clone: The antigen remains unidentified.

This CDR3 region has 13 residues. After removal of 9 bases from V and 4 bases from J, the junction contained 5 bases not matched to a gene. From germline, CDR1 is MGHDK and CDR2 SYGVNS. This chain links TRBV25-1 with TRBJ1-4; 7 nucleotides align to TRBD1. This clonotype was sampled from a female donor in good health and CMV-seronegative. Sequences were obtained from PBMCs. The CDR3 DNA is TGTGCCAGGAACCGGGACAGTAATGAAAAACTGTTTTTT. Its translation is CARNRDSNEKLFF. Full variable domain (remainder filled in from reference TRBV25-1 and TRBJ1-4): EADIYQTPRYLVIGTGKKITLECSQTMGHDKMYWYQQDPGMELHLIHYSYGVNSTEKGDLSSESTVSRIRTEHFPLTLESARPSHTSQYLCARNRDSNEKLFFGSGTQLSVL.